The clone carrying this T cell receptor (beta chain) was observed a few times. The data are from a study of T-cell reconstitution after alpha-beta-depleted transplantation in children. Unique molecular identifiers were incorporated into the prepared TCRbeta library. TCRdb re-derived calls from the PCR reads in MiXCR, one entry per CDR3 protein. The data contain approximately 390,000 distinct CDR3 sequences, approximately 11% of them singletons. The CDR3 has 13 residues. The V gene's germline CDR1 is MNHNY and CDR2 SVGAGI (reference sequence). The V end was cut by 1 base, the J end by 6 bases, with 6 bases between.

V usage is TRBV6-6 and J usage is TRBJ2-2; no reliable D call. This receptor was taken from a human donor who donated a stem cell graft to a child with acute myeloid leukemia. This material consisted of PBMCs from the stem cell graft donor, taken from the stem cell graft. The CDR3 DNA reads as TGTGCCAGCAGTTACTATCGGTCCGGGGAGCTGTTTTTT. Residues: CASSYYRSGELFF.